These 18 T cell receptor beta chains came from one sample sequenced in a study of blood T cell repertoires in COVID-19. TCRdb's table, derived via immunoSEQ multiplex PCR, lists solely in-frame clones and lacks some. Of over 150,000 clones listed, around 85% are singletons. Sequenced: peripheral blood. The receptors here all came from a woman of 80 years or more with COVID-19, enrolled during active disease.

The chain carries TRBV6-4 and TRBJ1-1; D gene unclear. The CDR3 contains 13 residues. The V gene's germline CDR1 is MRHNA and CDR2 SNTAGT. Trimming took 6 bases from V and 1 from J, leaving 9 bases between them. The CDR3 DNA is TGTGCCAGCAGGAACAATGGGAACACTGAAGCTTTCTTT. Its protein is CASRNNGNTEAFF.

The chain has TRBV15 and TRBJ1-2; 10 bases are shared with TRBD1. The germline V gene has CDR1 LNHNV and CDR2 YYDKDF (reference sequence). Trimming at V came to 0 bases and at J to 6 bases, leaving 16 bases not matched to a gene. The CDR3 spans 19 residues. The CDR3 sequence is CATSRDLFAVGTGEDGYTF. The CDR3 coding sequence is TGTGCCACCAGCAGAGATCTTTTTGCGGTGGGGACAGGGGAGGATGGCTACACCTTC.

The genes are TRBV10-3 and TRBJ2-3; 9 positions match TRBD2. Germline lookup yields CDR1 ENHRY and CDR2 SYGVKD. CDR3 length: 14 amino acids. The V segment lost 8 bases and the J segment 0 bases; nucleotides outside the gene matches: 3. The CDR3 region is CAIGLAGSTDTQYF. The DNA for the CDR3 is TGTGCCATCGGGCTAGCGGGGAGCACAGATACGCAGTATTTT.

The genes are TRBV3-1 (or the pseudogene TRBV3-2) and TRBJ1-2; no clear D gene. Germline CDR1 LGHDT, CDR2 YNNKEL (reference sequence). V lost 10 bases and J lost 4, with 16 bases in between. This CDR3 is built from 13 residues. CDR3 nucleotides: TGTGCCACAAGTGCGAGGTCCCGCTATGGCTACACCTTC. It yields the protein CATSARSRYGYTF.

The rearrangement joins TRBV11-2 to TRBJ1-1, with 8 bases aligning to TRBD1. V was clipped by 6 bases and J by 11 bases; unmatched bases: 11. Germline-derived CDR1 and CDR2 are SGHAT and FQNNGV. The CDR3 covers 13 residues. The CDR3: CASRAGGAAEAFF. DNA of the CDR3: TGTGCCAGCAGGGCAGGGGGCGCGGCGGAGGCTTTCTTT.

This chain uses TRBV5-1 with TRBJ1-4, with D possibly being TRBD1 (5 bases). The CDR3 contains 14 residues. Trimming left V 5 bases short and J 2 bases short, with 10 bases between. Per the germline V gene, CDR1 is SGHRS and CDR2 is YFSETQ. In DNA, the CDR3 is TGCGCCAGCAGGGGCCAGGGCACTAATGAAAAACTGTTTTTT. It encodes CASRGQGTNEKLFF. Using reference TRBV5-1 and TRBJ1-4 for the parts outside the CDR3, the full variable domain is KAGVTQTPRYLIKTRGQQVTLSCSPISGHRSVSWYQQTPGQGLQFLFEYFSETQRNKGNFPGRFSGRQFSNSRSEMNVSTLELGDSALYLCASRGQGTNEKLFFGSGTQLSVL.

The CDR3 nucleotides are TGTGCCAGCAGCCTCCGGGGAGCACAGACGACAGATACGCAGTATTTT. Translation: CASSLRGAQTTDTQYF. V is TRBV3-1 (or the pseudogene TRBV3-2) and J is TRBJ2-3; the D gene is possibly TRBD2 (5 bases). Germline V gene data show CDR1 as LGHDT and CDR2 as YNNKEL (reference sequence). Trimming took 4 bases from V and 3 from J, leaving 17 bases between them. This CDR3 contains 16 residues.

The chain has TRBV6-6 and TRBJ2-5, with 9 bases matching TRBD1. From germline, CDR1 is MNHNY and CDR2 SVGAGI (reference sequence). The CDR3 contains 14 residues. V lost 8 bases, J lost 2 bases, and 6 bases stayed unmatched. The CDR3 DNA reads as TGTGCCAGCTGCCGGGACAGGGTACAAGAGACCCAGTACTTC. Its translation is CASCRDRVQETQYF.

The chain recombines TRBV2 with TRBJ2-5; 8 bases are a match to TRBD1. CDR1 and CDR2 (germline): SNHLY, FYNNEI. The J segment lost 2 bases and the V segment lost 7 bases, leaving 6 bases of the junction unmatched. The CDR3 runs 14 residues. The CDR3 DNA reads TGTGCCAGCACCCGGGACAGGACACAAGAGACCCAGTACTTC. This gives the protein CASTRDRTQETQYF.

The chain has TRBV12-3 or TRBV12-4 and TRBJ1-2; no definite D call. The CDR3 spans 13 residues. The germline V and J ends were trimmed by 5 bases and 4 bases, with 11 bases remaining between them. CDR3 in amino acids: CASSAGLGYGYTF. The DNA for the CDR3 is TGTGCCAGCAGTGCCGGTCTAGGCTATGGCTACACCTTC.

The J gene is TRBJ2-3, the V gene TRBV19; possible D gene TRBD1, 6 bases. CDR1 LNHDA and CDR2 SQIVND come from the germline V gene (reference sequence). This CDR3 has 19 amino acids. Trimming took 2 bases from V and 2 from J, leaving 23 bases between them. As DNA, the CDR3 is TGTGCCAGTAGTATAAGCCCTGAGGGGGTCTCACTCCACACAGATACGCAGTATTTT. Encoded protein: CASSISPEGVSLHTDTQYF.

This clone was observed a few times. The chain has TRBV5-1 and TRBJ2-1; the D gene is possibly TRBD1 (5 bases). V was cut by 1 base and J by 3 bases, with 14 bases left in between. Germline lookup yields CDR1 SGHRS and CDR2 YFSETQ. The CDR3 spans 16 residues. The chain's CDR3 is CASSLLPGQNYNEQFF. The CDR3 DNA sequence: TGCGCCAGCAGCTTGCTCCCTGGACAAAACTACAATGAGCAGTTCTTC.

The count of this clone is one. This chain joins TRBV27 and TRBJ1-5; weak D call: TRBD1 (6 bases). The CDR3 consists of 14 residues. Germline assignment: CDR1 MNHEY and CDR2 SMNVEV (reference sequence). V was clipped by 1 base and J by 4 bases, with 8 bases between them. This CDR3 reads CASSLLGANQPQHF. The CDR3 coding sequence is TGTGCCAGCAGTTTATTGGGGGCGAATCAGCCCCAGCATTTT.

This CDR3 is CASRSGRGAGELFF. Written as DNA, the CDR3 is TGTGCCAGCAGGTCGGGGCGCGGGGCCGGGGAGCTGTTTTTT. The V gene is TRBV28, the J gene TRBJ2-2, with D perhaps TRBD2 (6 bases). V was clipped by 6 bases and J by 6 bases, with 14 bases between them. The CDR3 runs 14 residues. Germline V gene data show CDR1 as MDHEN and CDR2 as SYDVKM. The complete variable domain, with remaining parts taken from reference TRBV28 and TRBJ2-2, reads DVKVTQSSRYLVKRTGEKVFLECVQDMDHENMFWYRQDPGLGLRLIYFSYDVKMKEKGDIPEGYSVSREKKERFSLILESASTNQTSMYLCASRSGRGAGELFFGEGSRLTVL.

This chain joins TRBV10-3 and TRBJ1-2; the match to TRBD1 covers 7 bases. Germline V gene data show CDR1 as ENHRY and CDR2 as SYGVKD. The length of the CDR3 is 14 residues. The junction had 13 bases not matched to a gene; V was cut back by 6 bases and J by 9 bases. CDR3 region: CAISQDRDRARYTF. For the CDR3, the DNA is TGTGCCATCAGCCAAGACAGAGACAGGGCTCGCTACACCTTC.

V is TRBV19 and J is TRBJ1-5, with 9 bases identical to TRBD1. Germline values: CDR1 LNHDA, CDR2 SQIVND (reference sequence). Unmatched junction bases numbered 20, after V lost 7 bases and J lost 7 bases. The length of the CDR3 is 18 residues. CDR3 coding DNA: TGTGCCAGTACCAGCCTCCCCCCCGGGACAGGGTTCGGCCAGCCCCAGCATTTT. It yields the protein CASTSLPPGTGFGQPQHF.

This clone is a singleton in its sample. The genes are TRBV5-1 and TRBJ2-3; possibly TRBD1 for D (6 bases). There are 15 residues in the CDR3. Trimming shortened V by 3 bases and J by 0 bases, and 11 bases separated the two germline ends. Germline V gene sequence: CDR1 SGHRS, CDR2 YFSETQ. The CDR3 loop is CASSSGQTSTDTQYF. The CDR3 DNA reads TGCGCCAGCAGCTCTGGACAGACTAGCACAGATACGCAGTATTTT. Complete variable domain (other parts from reference TRBV5-1 and TRBJ2-3): KAGVTQTPRYLIKTRGQQVTLSCSPISGHRSVSWYQQTPGQGLQFLFEYFSETQRNKGNFPGRFSGRQFSNSRSEMNVSTLELGDSALYLCASSSGQTSTDTQYFGPGTRLTVL.

This chain joins TRBV2 and TRBJ2-1, with 7 nucleotides matching TRBD2. Germline V gene data show CDR1 as SNHLY and CDR2 as FYNNEI. CDR3 length: 14 amino acids. The junction had 9 bases not matched to a gene; V was cut back by 8 bases and J by 5 bases. This CDR3 reads CASGRESRDNEQFF. DNA for the CDR3: TGTGCCAGCGGGCGGGAGTCGCGGGACAATGAGCAGTTCTTC. Full variable domain (rest looked up from reference TRBV2 and TRBJ2-1): EPEVTQTPSHQVTQMGQEVILRCVPISNHLYFYWYRQILGQKVEFLVSFYNNEISEKSEIFDDQFSVERPDGSNFTLKIRSTKLEDSAMYFCASGRESRDNEQFFGPGTRLTVL.